The clone carrying this T cell receptor (beta chain) was seen repeatedly, ten times or more. Its target is not known. Compared with germline, one end of the junction differs, possibly owing to a read error. RNA transcripts gave rise to amplified TCR beta CDR3 regions. Using the HTBI primer set, a first-round RT-PCR was run on the TCR CDR3. MiXCR, run by TCRdb on the multiplex PCR reads, gives a single entry per CDR3 protein. The sample includes hundreds of thousands of distinct CDR3 sequences, about 13% of them seen just once. This sample is part of a study of T cells in Graves' hyperthyroidism and ophthalmopathy. Study-wide results and caveats: The blood repertoire included most of the expanded thyroid clonotypes above 0.001. Stable hyperthyroidism and ophthalmopathy were separated using 13 V-J signatures. The model predicted ophthalmopathy a median approximately 6 months before onset.

CDR1 and CDR2 from the germline V gene are SNHLY and FYNNEI. The CDR3 extends over 14 amino acids. It was considered stable Graves' hyperthyroidism when ophthalmopathy did not progress within 18 months. The rearrangement uses TRBV2 and TRBJ1-2, with D hard to call. The receptor was derived from a woman under 30 with Graves' hyperthyroidism. Sequenced sample: blood. Here the CDR3 DNA reads TGTGCCAGCACTGAAGACGGAGGTAACTATGGCTACACCTTC. The encoded protein is CASTEDGGNYGYTF.